The 20 T cell receptor beta chains listed next were all sequenced from one sample in a study of OX40 agonist ivuxolimab in advanced cancers. TCRdb's copy holds only in-frame clones and misses some; the assay was immunoSEQ multiplex PCR. The sample includes about 22,000 clones, roughly 88% of them seen just once. Sample: CD4+ or CD8+ T cells sorted from blood, taken in a trial of the OX40 agonist ivuxolimab. The receptors come from an adult with an advanced solid tumor such as melanoma, head and neck, liver or kidney cancer.

The V and J genes are TRBV19 and TRBJ2-1; 7 bases line up with TRBD2. Germline values: CDR1 LNHDA, CDR2 SQIVND (reference sequence). Germline trimming cut 8 bases from V and 9 bases from J; bases unmatched to any gene: 10. The CDR3 is made up of 13 amino acids. CDR3 in amino acids: CASFGGGPPEQFF. Written as DNA, the CDR3 is TGTGCCAGTTTTGGGGGAGGGCCACCTGAGCAGTTCTTC.

V usage is TRBV11-3 and J usage is TRBJ2-5, with D hard to call. The CDR3 extends over 14 amino acids. Trimming took off 1 base at V and 4 bases at J, with 10 bases between the two ends. Germline loops: CDR1 SGHNT, CDR2 YENEEA. CDR3 protein: CASSLGNSGETQYF. The CDR3, as DNA: TGTGCCAGCAGCTTAGGGAACAGTGGAGAGACCCAGTACTTC. The full variable domain, completed using reference TRBV11-3 and TRBJ2-5, is EAGVVQSPRYKIIEKKQPVAFWCNPISGHNTLYWYLQNLGQGPELLIRYENEEAVDDSQLPKDRFSAERLKGVDSTLKIQPAELGDSAVYLCASSLGNSGETQYFGPGTRLLVL.

V is TRBV29-1 and J is TRBJ2-7, with D perhaps given as TRBD1 or TRBD2 (5 bases each). V was trimmed by 7 bases and J by 2 bases, leaving 15 bases between them. The CDR3 extends over 13 amino acids. In germline, CDR1 is SQVTM, CDR2 ANQGSEA. The CDR3 sequence is CSALARGTYEQYF. The CDR3 coding sequence is TGCAGCGCCCTAGCAAGGGGTACCTACGAGCAGTACTTC.

This clone came up once. The chain uses TRBV29-1 and TRBJ2-1, with no clear D. Trimming cost V 2 bases and J 3 bases, with 11 bases left between them. The germline CDR1 and CDR2 sequences are SQVTM and ANQGSEA. This CDR3 contains 14 residues. The CDR3 bases are TGCAGCGTTGAATTTGCTGGAGTCTACAATGAGCAGTTCTTC. It codes for CSVEFAGVYNEQFF.

The chain employs TRBV9 and TRBJ2-7; 11 nucleotides line up with TRBD2. V was clipped by 2 bases and J by 2 bases; unmatched bases: 3. The germline V gene has CDR1 SGDLS and CDR2 YYNGEE. The CDR3 is made up of 15 amino acids. The CDR3 DNA reads TGTGCCAGCAGCGTTACTAGCGGGGGCACCTACGAGCAGTACTTC. Its translation: CASSVTSGGTYEQYF. Based on the CDR3 plus reference TRBV9 and TRBJ2-7, the full variable domain is DSGVTQTPKHLITATGQRVTLRCSPRSGDLSVYWYQQSLDQGLQFLIQYYNGEERAKGNILERFSAQQFPDLHSELNLSSLELGDSALYFCASSVTSGGTYEQYFGPGTRLTVT.

The chain employs TRBV28 and TRBJ1-1, with TRBD1 as a possible D gene (6 bases). CDR3 length: 13 amino acids. The germline CDR1 and CDR2 sequences are MDHEN and SYDVKM. Trimming shortened V by 5 bases and J by 11 bases, and 18 bases separated the two germline ends. CDR3 nucleotide sequence: TGTGCCAGCAGTCTTATGGCCGGGGGGGCCGCTTTCTTT. Encoded protein: CASSLMAGGAAFF.

The chain employs TRBV27 and TRBJ2-3; D unclear. The V end was cut by 1 base, the J end by 1 base, with 6 bases between. The germline V gene encodes CDR1 MNHEY and CDR2 SMNVEV (reference sequence). This CDR3 has 14 amino acids. CDR3 amino acids: CASSLYRGTDTQYF. As DNA, the CDR3 is TGTGCCAGCAGTTTATATCGGGGCACAGATACGCAGTATTTT.

The V call is TRBV27, the J call TRBJ2-1; TRBD2 matches 15 bases. The CDR3 consists of 15 residues. Germline V gives CDR1 MNHEY, CDR2 SMNVEV (reference sequence). The V segment lost 8 bases and the J segment 7 bases; nucleotides outside the gene matches: 6. For the CDR3, the DNA is TGTGCCAGCGTCTCCGGGACTAGCGGGGGGAATGAGCAGTTCTTC. This encodes CASVSGTSGGNEQFF.

This chain links TRBV4-1 with TRBJ2-7, with 10 bases fitting TRBD2. The V gene end was trimmed by 2 bases and the J gene end by 5 bases; junction bases not matched to a gene: 6. The germline gives CDR1 MGHRA, CDR2 YSYEKL. This CDR3 region has 15 residues. In DNA, the CDR3 is TGCGCCAGCAGCCAATGGAGTAGCGGGAGGAACGAGCAGTACTTC. Translating gives CASSQWSSGRNEQYF.

This chain links TRBV5-1 with TRBJ2-7, with 10 bases identical to TRBD2. There are 15 residues in the CDR3. Germline-derived CDR1 and CDR2 are SGHRS and YFSETQ. With V trimmed by 0 bases and J by 4 bases, 4 bases remained unmatched. The CDR3 reads CASSLELAGAYEQYF. The CDR3 region has the DNA TGCGCCAGCAGCTTGGAGCTAGCGGGAGCTTACGAGCAGTACTTC.

The chain has TRBV7-6 and TRBJ2-1, with 11 bases identical to TRBD2. CDR3 length: 14 residues. The V and J ends lost 4 bases and 9 bases, in that order; junction bases with no gene match: 5. The germline V gene encodes CDR1 SGHVS and CDR2 FNYEAQ. DNA for the CDR3: TGTGCCAGCAGCTCACTAGCGGGAGTATTTGAGCAGTTCTTC. Its protein is CASSSLAGVFEQFF.

J is TRBJ2-1 and V is TRBV6-1; D is unclear. Germline lookup yields CDR1 MNHNS and CDR2 SASEGT. The CDR3 spans 16 residues. Deletions cut 1 base from V and 0 bases from J, with 10 bases between. CDR3 coding DNA: TGTGCCAGCAGTGAAGTGGGTCCTAGCTCCTACAATGAGCAGTTCTTC. Translated, it gives CASSEVGPSSYNEQFF.

The chain combines TRBV19 with TRBJ2-1, with TRBD2 as a possible D gene (5 bases). Germline CDR1 LNHDA, CDR2 SQIVND (reference sequence). V gave up 3 bases and J gave up 10 bases, with 13 bases separating them. The CDR3 covers 13 residues. The chain's CDR3 is CASSIGLASEQFF. The CDR3 DNA sequence: TGTGCCAGTAGTATTGGGCTAGCTTCCGAGCAGTTCTTC.

This chain joins TRBV15 and TRBJ2-1; D is ambiguous. Trimming left V 8 bases short and J 2 bases short, with 13 bases between. CDR1 is LNHNV and CDR2 is YYDKDF in the germline V gene (reference sequence). The CDR3 runs 14 residues. The CDR3 DNA sequence: TGTGCCACCTCCCATCGCGGACCCTACAATGAGCAGTTCTTC. This sequence encodes CATSHRGPYNEQFF.

The chain carries TRBV5-6 and TRBJ2-7, with TRBD1 matching over 10 bases. Germline V gene data show CDR1 as SGHDT and CDR2 as YYEEEE. The length of the CDR3 is 16 residues. The junction had 7 bases not matched to a gene; V was cut back by 0 bases and J by 4 bases. For the CDR3, the DNA is TGTGCCAGCAGCTTGGCCCGACAGGGGGCGCGGTACGAGCAGTACTTC. Its protein is CASSLARQGARYEQYF.

V usage is TRBV7-2 and J usage is TRBJ2-7, with a possible D match to TRBD2 (5 bases). V was pared by 2 bases and J by 2 bases, with 10 bases between. Germline CDR1 SGHTA, CDR2 FQGNSA. CDR3 length: 14 amino acids. This CDR3 is CASSLTGTAYEQYF. Here the CDR3 DNA reads TGTGCCAGCAGCTTAACGGGAACAGCCTACGAGCAGTACTTC.

The chain joins TRBV27 to TRBJ2-7, with TRBD2 identical over 11 bases. Germline CDR1 is MNHEY and CDR2 is SMNVEV (reference sequence). The CDR3 is 16 residues long. The trim removed 6 bases at V and 3 bases at J, leaving 10 bases unmatched. The CDR3 protein is CASSLLTSGAYYEQYF. The CDR3, as DNA: TGTGCCAGCAGCCTATTGACTAGCGGGGCATACTACGAGCAGTACTTC.

V is TRBV13 and J is TRBJ1-2, with D hard to call. V was cut by 1 base and J by 2 bases, with 8 bases left in between. The CDR3 length is 14 residues. Germline CDR1 and CDR2: PRHDT and FYEKMQ (reference sequence). Here the CDR3 DNA reads TGTGCCAGCAGCTTAGTCCATGGGAACTATGGCTACACCTTC. It translates to CASSLVHGNYGYTF.

The genes are TRBV7-2 and TRBJ1-1, with no clear D. Trimming pared 3 bases from V and 0 bases from J, leaving 8 bases between. Per the germline V gene, CDR1 is SGHTA and CDR2 is FQGNSA. This CDR3 region has 14 residues. CDR3 loop: CASSLVSMNTEAFF. The DNA of the CDR3 is TGTGCCAGCAGCTTGGTGTCCATGAACACTGAAGCTTTCTTT. Combining the CDR3 with reference TRBV7-2 and TRBJ1-1 gives the whole variable domain GAGVSQSPSNKVTEKGKDVELRCDPISGHTALYWYRQSLGQGLEFLIYFQGNSAPDKSGLPSDRFSAERTGGSVSTLTIQRTQQEDSAVYLCASSLVSMNTEAFFGQGTRLTVV.

The V gene is TRBV6-1, the J gene TRBJ2-1; tentatively, D is TRBD2 (5 bases). This CDR3 has 15 amino acids. The V end lost 3 bases, the J end lost 2 bases, and 11 bases lay between the germline ends. CDR1 MNHNS and CDR2 SASEGT come from the germline V gene. CDR3 bases: TGTGCCAGCAGTGAGGAGGACGGTGCCTACAATGAGCAGTTCTTC. This translates into CASSEEDGAYNEQFF.